This T cell receptor beta chain was found in a study of long-term antiretroviral therapy in people with HIV. This clone was seen a single time. The antigen is undetermined. The CDR3 runs to 15 residues. The V gene end was trimmed by 6 bases and the J gene end by 0 bases; junction bases not matched to a gene: 3. The germline gives CDR1 MDHEN, CDR2 SYDVKM. At survey level, the immunoSEQ assay was run in its v3.0 version. Sequenced by immunoSEQ multiplex PCR; TCRdb stores in-frame clones only, minus some. The data show some 31,000 clones, roughly 96% seen once. Findings and caveats of the study: Clonal expansions arising prior to ART prevailed in the repertoire at every time point. Compared with controls, HIV repertoires showed narrower CDR3 length ranges.

At least two post-ART and at least one pre-ART PBMC sample were available for each donor. This chain connects TRBV28 to TRBJ1-5, with TRBD1 identical over 9 bases. Source: unsorted PBMCs, taken 5.3 years after starting antiretroviral therapy. This TCR was recovered from a man aged 30 to 45 with HIV. The CDR3 DNA is TGTGCCAGCAGGGGACAGGGCTATAGCAATCAGCCCCAGCATTTT. This codes for CASRGQGYSNQPQHF. Full variable domain (rest looked up from reference TRBV28 and TRBJ1-5): DVKVTQSSRYLVKRTGEKVFLECVQDMDHENMFWYRQDPGLGLRLIYFSYDVKMKEKGDIPEGYSVSREKKERFSLILESASTNQTSMYLCASRGQGYSNQPQHFGDGTRLSIL.